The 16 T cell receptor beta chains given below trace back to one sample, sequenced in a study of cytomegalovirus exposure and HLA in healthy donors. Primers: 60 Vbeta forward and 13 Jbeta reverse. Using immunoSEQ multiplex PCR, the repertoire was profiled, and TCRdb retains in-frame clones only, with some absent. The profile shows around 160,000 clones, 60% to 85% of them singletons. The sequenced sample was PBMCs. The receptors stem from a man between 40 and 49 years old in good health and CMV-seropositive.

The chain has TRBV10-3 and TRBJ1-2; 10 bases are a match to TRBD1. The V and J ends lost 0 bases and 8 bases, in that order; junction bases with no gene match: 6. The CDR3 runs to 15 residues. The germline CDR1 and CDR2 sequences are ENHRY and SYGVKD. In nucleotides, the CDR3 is TGTGCCATCAGTGAGTCAGGGGACAGGGGAAGCGGCTACACCTTC. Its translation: CAISESGDRGSGYTF.

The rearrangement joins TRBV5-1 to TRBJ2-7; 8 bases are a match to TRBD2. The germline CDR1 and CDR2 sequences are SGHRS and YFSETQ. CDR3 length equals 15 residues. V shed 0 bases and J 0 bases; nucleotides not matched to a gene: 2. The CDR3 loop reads CASSLASGSSYEQYF. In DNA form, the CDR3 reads TGCGCCAGCAGCTTGGCGAGCGGGAGCTCCTACGAGCAGTACTTC.

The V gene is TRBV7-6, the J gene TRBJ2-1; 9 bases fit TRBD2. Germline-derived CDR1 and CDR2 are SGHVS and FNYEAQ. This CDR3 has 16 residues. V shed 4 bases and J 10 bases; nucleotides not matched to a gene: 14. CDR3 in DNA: TGTGCCAGCAGCTCTAGCCCGGGACTAGCCTTGGACGAGCAGTTCTTC. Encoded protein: CASSSSPGLALDEQFF.

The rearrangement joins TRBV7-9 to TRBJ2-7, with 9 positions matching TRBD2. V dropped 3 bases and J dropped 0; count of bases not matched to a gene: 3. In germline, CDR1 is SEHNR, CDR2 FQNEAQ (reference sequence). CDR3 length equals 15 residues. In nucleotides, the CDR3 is TGTGCCAGCAGCTTCTTAGCGGGGGTCTCCTACGAGCAGTACTTC. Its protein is CASSFLAGVSYEQYF.

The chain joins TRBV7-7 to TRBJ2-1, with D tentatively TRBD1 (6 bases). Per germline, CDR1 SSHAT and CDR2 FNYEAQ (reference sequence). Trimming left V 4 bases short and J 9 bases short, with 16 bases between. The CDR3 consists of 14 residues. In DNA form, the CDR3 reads TGTGCCAGCAGCTCCATACAGGGTGTGGGTGAGCAGTTCTTC. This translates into CASSSIQGVGEQFF.

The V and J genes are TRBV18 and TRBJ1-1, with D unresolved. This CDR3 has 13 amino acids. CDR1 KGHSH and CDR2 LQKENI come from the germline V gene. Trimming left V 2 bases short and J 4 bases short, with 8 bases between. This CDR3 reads CASSPGSGTEAFF. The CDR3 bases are TGTGCCAGCTCACCAGGGAGTGGCACTGAAGCTTTCTTT.

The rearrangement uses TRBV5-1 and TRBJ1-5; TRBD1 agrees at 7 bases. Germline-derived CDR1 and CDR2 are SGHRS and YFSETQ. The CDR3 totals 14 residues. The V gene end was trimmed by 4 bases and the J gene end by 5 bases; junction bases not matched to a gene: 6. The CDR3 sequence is CASSPGTVYQPQHF. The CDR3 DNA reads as TGCGCCAGCAGCCCCGGGACAGTATATCAGCCCCAGCATTTT.

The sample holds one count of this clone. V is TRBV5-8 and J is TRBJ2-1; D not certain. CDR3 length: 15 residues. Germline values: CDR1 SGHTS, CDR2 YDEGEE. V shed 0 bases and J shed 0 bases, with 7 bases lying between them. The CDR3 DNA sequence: TGTGCCAGCAGCTTGGGTAGGAGCTCCTACAATGAGCAGTTCTTC. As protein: CASSLGRSSYNEQFF.

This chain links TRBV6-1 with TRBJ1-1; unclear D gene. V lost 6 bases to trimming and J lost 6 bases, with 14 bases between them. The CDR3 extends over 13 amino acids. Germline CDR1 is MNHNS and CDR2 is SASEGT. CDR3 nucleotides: TGTGCCAGCAGGGAGAACCGACTATCTGAAGCTTTCTTT. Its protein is CASRENRLSEAFF.

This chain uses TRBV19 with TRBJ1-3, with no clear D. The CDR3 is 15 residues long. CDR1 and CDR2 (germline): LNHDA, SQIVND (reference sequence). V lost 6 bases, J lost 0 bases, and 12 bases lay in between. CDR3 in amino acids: CASSRVLSSGNTIYF. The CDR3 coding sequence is TGTGCCAGTAGCCGGGTATTGAGCTCTGGAAACACCATATATTTT.

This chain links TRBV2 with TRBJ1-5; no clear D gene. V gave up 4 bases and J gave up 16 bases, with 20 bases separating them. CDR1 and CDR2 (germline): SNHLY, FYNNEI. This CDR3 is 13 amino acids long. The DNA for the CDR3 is TGTGCCAGCAGTGCTAGGCATGAGACTATAGTACATTTT. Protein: CASSARHETIVHF.

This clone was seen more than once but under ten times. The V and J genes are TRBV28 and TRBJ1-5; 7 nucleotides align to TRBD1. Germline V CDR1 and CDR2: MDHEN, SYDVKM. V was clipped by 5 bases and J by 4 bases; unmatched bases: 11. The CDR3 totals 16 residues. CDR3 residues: CASSLQGSRSNQPQHF. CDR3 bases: TGTGCCAGCAGTCTACAGGGGTCACGGTCTAATCAGCCCCAGCATTTT.

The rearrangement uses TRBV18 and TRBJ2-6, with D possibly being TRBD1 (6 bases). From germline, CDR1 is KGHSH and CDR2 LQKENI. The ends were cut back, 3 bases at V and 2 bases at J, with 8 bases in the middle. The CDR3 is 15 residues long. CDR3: CASSPGQPGANVLTF. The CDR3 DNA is TGTGCCAGCTCACCCGGACAGCCTGGGGCCAACGTCCTGACTTTC. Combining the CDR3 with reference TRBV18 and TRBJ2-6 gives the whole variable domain NAGVMQNPRHLVRRRGQEARLRCSPMKGHSHVYWYRQLPEEGLKFMVYLQKENIIDESGMPKERFSAEFPKEGPSILRIQQVVRGDSAAYFCASSPGQPGANVLTFGAGSRLTVL.

CDR3 DNA: TGTGCCAGCAGCCCCAGGGCGGGAATACAAGATACGCAGTATTTT. Translated: CASSPRAGIQDTQYF. The chain links TRBV7-9 to TRBJ2-3; D is perhaps TRBD2 (6 bases). Germline V CDR1 and CDR2: SEHNR, FQNEAQ (reference sequence). CDR3 length: 15 residues. Trimming took off 5 bases at V and 5 bases at J, with 17 bases between the two ends. The whole variable domain, remainder taken from reference TRBV7-9 and TRBJ2-3, is DTGVSQNPRHKITKRGQNVTFRCDPISEHNRLYWYRQTLGQGPEFLTYFQNEAQLEKSRLLSDRFSAERPKGSFSTLEIQRTEQGDSAMYLCASSPRAGIQDTQYFGPGTRLTVL.

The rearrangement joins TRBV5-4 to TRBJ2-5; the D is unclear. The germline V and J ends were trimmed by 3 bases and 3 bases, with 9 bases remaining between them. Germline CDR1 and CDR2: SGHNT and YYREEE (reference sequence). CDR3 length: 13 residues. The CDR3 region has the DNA TGTGCCAGCAGCTGGGCATACGAAGAGACCCAGTACTTC. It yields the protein CASSWAYEETQYF.

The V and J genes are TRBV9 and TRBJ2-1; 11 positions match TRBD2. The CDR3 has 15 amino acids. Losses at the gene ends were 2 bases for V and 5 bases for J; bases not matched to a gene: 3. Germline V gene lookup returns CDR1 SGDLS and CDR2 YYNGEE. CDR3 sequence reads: CASSVTSGGNNEQFF. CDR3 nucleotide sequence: TGTGCCAGCAGCGTCACTAGCGGGGGCAACAATGAGCAGTTCTTC.